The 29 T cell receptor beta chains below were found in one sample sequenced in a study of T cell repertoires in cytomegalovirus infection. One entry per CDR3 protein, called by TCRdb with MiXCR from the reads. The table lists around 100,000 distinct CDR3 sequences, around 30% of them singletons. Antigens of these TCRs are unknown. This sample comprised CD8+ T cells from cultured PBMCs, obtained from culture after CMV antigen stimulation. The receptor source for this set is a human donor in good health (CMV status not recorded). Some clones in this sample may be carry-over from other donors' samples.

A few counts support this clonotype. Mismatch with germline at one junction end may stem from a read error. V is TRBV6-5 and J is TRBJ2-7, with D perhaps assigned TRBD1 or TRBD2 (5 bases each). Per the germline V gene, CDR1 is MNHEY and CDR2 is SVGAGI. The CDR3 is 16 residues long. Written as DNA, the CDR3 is TGTGCCAGCAGTTACCACACCGGGGACGTAGCCTACGCGCAGTACTTC. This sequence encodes CASSYHTGDVAYAQYF.

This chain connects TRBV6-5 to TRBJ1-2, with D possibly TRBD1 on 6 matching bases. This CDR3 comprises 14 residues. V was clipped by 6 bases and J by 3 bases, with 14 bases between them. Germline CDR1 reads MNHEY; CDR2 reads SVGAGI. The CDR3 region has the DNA TGTGCCAGCAGAAAAGGGCCAGGGGACTATGGCTACACCTTC. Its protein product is CASRKGPGDYGYTF.

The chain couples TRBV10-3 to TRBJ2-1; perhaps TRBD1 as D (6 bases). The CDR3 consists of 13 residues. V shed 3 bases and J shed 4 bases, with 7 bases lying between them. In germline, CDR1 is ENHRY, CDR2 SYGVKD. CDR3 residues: CAISDQGYNEQFF. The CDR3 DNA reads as TGTGCCATCAGTGACCAGGGGTACAATGAGCAGTTCTTC.

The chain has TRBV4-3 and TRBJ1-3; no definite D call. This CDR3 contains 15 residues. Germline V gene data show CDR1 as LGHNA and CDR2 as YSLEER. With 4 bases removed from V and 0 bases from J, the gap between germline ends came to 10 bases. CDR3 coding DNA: TGCGCCAGCAGCCCGACACGAGGCTCTGGAAACACCATATATTTT. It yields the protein CASSPTRGSGNTIYF.

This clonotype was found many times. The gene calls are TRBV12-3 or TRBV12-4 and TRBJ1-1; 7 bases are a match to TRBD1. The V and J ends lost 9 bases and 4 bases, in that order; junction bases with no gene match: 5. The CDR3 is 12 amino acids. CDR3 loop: CASSPGGTEAFF. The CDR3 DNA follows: TGTGCCAGTAGTCCAGGGGGCACTGAAGCTTTCTTT.

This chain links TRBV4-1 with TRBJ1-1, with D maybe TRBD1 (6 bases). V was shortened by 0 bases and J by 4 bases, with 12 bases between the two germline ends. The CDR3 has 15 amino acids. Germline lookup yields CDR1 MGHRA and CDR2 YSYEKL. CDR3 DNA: TGCGCCAGCAGCCAAGACCCCGGGGGCCTCACTGAAGCTTTCTTT. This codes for CASSQDPGGLTEAFF.

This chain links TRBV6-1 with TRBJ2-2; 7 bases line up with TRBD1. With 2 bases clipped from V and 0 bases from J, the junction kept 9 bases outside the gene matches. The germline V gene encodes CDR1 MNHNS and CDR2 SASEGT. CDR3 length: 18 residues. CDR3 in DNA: TGTGCCAGCAGTGAATACGGCGCCGGGACAGCGAACACCGGGGAGCTGTTTTTT. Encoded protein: CASSEYGAGTANTGELFF.

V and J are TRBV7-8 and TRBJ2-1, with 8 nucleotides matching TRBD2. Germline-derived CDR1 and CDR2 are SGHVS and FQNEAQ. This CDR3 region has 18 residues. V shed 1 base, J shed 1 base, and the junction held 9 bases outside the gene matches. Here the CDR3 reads CASSLVWFGGESYNEQFF. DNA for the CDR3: TGTGCCAGCAGCTTAGTATGGTTCGGGGGGGAGTCCTACAATGAGCAGTTCTTC.

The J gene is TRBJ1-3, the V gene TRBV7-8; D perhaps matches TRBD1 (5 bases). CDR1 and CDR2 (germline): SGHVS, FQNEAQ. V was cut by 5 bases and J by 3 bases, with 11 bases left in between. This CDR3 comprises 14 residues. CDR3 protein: CASSIGTYGNTIYF. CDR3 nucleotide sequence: TGTGCCAGCAGCATAGGGACTTATGGAAACACCATATATTTT.

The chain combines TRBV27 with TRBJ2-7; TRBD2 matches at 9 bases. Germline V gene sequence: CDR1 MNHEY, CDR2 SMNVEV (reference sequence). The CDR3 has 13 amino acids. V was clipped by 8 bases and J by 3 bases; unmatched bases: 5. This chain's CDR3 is CASASGAFYEQYF. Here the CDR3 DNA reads TGTGCCAGCGCTAGCGGGGCGTTCTACGAGCAGTACTTC.

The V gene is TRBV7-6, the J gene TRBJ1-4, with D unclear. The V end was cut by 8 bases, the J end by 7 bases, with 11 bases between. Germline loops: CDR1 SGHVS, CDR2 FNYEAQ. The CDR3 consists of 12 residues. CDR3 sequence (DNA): TGTGCCAGCTCAGTAGGCAGTGAAAAACTGTTTTTT. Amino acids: CASSVGSEKLFF.

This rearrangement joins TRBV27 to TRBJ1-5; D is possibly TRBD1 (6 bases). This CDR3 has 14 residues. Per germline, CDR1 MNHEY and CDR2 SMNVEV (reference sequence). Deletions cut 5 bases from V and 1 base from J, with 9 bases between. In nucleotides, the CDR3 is TGTGCCAGCAGTCGGGGGCGAAGCAATCAGCCCCAGCATTTT. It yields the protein CASSRGRSNQPQHF.

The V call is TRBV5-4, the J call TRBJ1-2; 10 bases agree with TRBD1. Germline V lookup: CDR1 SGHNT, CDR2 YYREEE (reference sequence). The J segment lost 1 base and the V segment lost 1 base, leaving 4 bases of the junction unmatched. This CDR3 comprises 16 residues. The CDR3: CASSLYGTGVNYGYTF. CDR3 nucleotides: TGTGCCAGCAGCTTGTACGGGACAGGGGTTAACTATGGCTACACCTTC.

The DNA for the CDR3 is TGTGCCAGCAGTTTCCTCCCCCAGGGGACATCGCTAGGCTATGGCTACACCTTC. Its protein is CASSFLPQGTSLGYGYTF. The rearrangement uses TRBV28 and TRBJ1-2; maybe TRBD1 (6 bases). The length of the CDR3 is 18 residues. V was pared by 3 bases and J by 4 bases, with 24 bases between. Germline values: CDR1 MDHEN, CDR2 SYDVKM.

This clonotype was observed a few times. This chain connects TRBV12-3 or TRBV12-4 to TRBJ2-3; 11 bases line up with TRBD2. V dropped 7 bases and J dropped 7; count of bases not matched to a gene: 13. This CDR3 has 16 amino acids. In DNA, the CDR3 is TGTGCCAGCAATTTTCATAGCGGGGGGGCCTTGAATACGCAGTATTTT. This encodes CASNFHSGGALNTQYF.

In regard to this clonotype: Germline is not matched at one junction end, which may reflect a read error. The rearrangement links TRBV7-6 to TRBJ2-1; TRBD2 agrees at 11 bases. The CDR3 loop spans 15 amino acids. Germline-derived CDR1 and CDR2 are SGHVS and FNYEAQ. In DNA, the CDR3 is TGTGCTAGCACCAAACTAGCGGGGGTAGACAATGAGCAGTTCTTC. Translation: CASTKLAGVDNEQFF.

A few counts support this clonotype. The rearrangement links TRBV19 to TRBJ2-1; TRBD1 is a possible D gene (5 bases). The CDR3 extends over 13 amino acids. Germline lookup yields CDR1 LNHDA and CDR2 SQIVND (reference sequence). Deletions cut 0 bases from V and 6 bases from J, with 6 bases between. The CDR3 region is CASSIDRGNEQFF. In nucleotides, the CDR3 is TGTGCCAGTAGTATAGATAGGGGCAATGAGCAGTTCTTC. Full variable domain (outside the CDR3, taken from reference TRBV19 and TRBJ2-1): DGGITQSPKYLFRKEGQNVTLSCEQNLNHDAMYWYRQDPGQGLRLIYYSQIVNDFQKGDIAEGYSVSREKKESFPLTVTSAQKNPTAFYLCASSIDRGNEQFFGPGTRLTVL.

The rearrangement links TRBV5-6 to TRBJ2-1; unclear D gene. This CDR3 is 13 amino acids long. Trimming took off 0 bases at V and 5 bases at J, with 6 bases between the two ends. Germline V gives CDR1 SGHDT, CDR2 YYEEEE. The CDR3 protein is CASSLEVNNEQFF. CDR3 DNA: TGTGCCAGCAGCTTGGAGGTCAACAATGAGCAGTTCTTC.

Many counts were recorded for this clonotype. CDR3 DNA sequence: TGTGCCAGCAGCTTCTCCCCCAGGGAAGAGACCCAGTACTTC. It yields the protein CASSFSPREETQYF. The chain recombines TRBV7-2 with TRBJ2-5; tentative D call: TRBD1 (5 bases). Between the trimmed V and J ends, which lost 3 bases and 3 bases, there was a span of 11 bases. CDR3 size: 14 residues. Germline CDR1 SGHTA, CDR2 FQGNSA.

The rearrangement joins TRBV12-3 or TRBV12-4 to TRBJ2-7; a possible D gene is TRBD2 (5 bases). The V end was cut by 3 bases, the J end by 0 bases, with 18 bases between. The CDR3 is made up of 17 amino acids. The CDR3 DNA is TGTGCCAGCAGTTTTTCCCTGCCGGGGAATAGCTCCTACGAGCAGTACTTC. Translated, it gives CASSFSLPGNSSYEQYF.

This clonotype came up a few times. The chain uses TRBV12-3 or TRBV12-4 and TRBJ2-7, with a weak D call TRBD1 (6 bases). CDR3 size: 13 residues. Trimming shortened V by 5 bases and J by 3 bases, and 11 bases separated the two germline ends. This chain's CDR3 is CASSPRDNYEQYF. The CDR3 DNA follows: TGTGCCAGCAGTCCCCGGGACAACTACGAGCAGTACTTC.

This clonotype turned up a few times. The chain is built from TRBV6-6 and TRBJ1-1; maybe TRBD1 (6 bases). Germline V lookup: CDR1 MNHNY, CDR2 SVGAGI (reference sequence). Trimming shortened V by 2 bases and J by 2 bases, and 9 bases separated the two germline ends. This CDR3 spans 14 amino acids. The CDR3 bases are TGTGCCAGCAGTTACGGGGGGCTAAACACTGAAGCTTTCTTT. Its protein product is CASSYGGLNTEAFF.

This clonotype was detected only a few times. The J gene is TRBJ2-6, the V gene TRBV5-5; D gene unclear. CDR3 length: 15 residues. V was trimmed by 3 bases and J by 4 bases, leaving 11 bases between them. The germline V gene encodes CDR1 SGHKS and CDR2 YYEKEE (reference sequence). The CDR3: CASSYVQSGANVLTF. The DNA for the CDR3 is TGTGCCAGCAGCTACGTGCAAAGCGGGGCCAACGTCCTGACTTTC.

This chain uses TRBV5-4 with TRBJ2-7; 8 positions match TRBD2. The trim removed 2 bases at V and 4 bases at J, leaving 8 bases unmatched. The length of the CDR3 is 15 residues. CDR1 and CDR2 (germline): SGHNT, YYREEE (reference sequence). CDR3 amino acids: CASSLSGGAVYEQYF. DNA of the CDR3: TGTGCCAGCAGCTTATCCGGGGGGGCCGTTTACGAGCAGTACTTC.

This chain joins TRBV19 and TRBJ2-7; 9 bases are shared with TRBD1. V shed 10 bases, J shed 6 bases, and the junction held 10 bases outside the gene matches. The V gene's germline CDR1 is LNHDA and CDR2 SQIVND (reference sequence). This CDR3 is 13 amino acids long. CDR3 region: CATWDRAGREQYF. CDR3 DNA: TGTGCCACTTGGGACAGGGCCGGGCGCGAGCAGTACTTC.

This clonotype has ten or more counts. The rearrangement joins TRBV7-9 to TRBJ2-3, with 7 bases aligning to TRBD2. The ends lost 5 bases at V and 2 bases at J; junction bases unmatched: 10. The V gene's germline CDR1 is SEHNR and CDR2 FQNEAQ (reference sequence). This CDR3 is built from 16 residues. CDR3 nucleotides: TGTGCCAGCAGCCGCCTTACTAGCGCCACCACAGATACGCAGTATTTT. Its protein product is CASSRLTSATTDTQYF.

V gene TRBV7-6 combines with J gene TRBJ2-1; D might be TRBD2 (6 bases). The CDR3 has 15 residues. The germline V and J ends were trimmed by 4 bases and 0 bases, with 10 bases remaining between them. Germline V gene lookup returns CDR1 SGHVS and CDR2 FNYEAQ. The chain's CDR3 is CASSSRLVSYNEQFF. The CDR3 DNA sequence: TGTGCCAGCAGCTCCCGACTAGTCTCCTACAATGAGCAGTTCTTC.

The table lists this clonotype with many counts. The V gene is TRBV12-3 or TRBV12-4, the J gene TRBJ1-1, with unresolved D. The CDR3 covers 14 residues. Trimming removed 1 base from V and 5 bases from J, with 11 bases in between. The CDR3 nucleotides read TGTGCCAGCAGTTTAGGGCAGGTATGGACTGAAGCTTTCTTT. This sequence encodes CASSLGQVWTEAFF.

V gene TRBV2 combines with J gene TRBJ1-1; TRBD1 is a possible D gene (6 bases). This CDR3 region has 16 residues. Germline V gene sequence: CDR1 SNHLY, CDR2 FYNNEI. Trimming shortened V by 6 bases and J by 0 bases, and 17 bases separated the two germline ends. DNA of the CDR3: TGTGCCAGCAGGGGAAGAGGGGGGGGAATGAACACTGAAGCTTTCTTT. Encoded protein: CASRGRGGGMNTEAFF.